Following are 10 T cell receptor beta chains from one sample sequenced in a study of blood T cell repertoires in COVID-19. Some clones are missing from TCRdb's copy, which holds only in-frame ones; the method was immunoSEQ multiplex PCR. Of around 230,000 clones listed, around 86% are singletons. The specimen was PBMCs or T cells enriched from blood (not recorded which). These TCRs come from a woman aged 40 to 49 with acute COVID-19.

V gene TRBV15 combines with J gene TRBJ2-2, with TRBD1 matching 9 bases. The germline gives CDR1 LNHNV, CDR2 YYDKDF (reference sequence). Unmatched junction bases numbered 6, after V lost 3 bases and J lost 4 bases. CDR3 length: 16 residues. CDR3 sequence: CATSSPRDRVTGELFF. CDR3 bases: TGTGCCACCAGCAGCCCCCGGGACAGGGTCACCGGGGAGCTGTTTTTT. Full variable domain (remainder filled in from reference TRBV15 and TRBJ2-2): DAMVIQNPRYQVTQFGKPVTLSCSQTLNHNVMYWYQQKSSQAPKLLFHYYDKDFNNEADTPDNFQSRRPNTSFCFLDIRSPGLGDTAMYLCATSSPRDRVTGELFFGEGSRLTVL.

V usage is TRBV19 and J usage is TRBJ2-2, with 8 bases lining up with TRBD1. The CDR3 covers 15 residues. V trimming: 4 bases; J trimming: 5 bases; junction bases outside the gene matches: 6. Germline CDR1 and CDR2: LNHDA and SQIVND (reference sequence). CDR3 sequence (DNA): TGTGCCAGTAGTACCGACAGGGGAGGTACCGGGGAGCTGTTTTTT. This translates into CASSTDRGGTGELFF.

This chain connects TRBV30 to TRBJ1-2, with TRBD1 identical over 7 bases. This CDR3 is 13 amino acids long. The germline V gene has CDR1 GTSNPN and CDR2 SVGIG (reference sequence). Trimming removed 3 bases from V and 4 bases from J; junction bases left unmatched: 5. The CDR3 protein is CAWSLQGRYGYTF. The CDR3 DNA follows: TGTGCCTGGAGCCTACAGGGGCGCTATGGCTACACCTTC.

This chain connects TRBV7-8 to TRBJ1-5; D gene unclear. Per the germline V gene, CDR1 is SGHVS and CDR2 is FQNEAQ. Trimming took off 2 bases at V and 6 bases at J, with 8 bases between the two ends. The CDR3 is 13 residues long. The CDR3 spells CASSLYRSQPQHF. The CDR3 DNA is TGTGCCAGCAGCTTATATAGAAGTCAGCCCCAGCATTTT.

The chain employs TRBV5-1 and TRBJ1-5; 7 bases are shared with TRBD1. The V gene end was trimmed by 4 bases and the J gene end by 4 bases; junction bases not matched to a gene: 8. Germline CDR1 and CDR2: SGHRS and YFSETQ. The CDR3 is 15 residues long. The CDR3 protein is CASSETGLGNQPQHF. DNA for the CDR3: TGCGCCAGCAGCGAGACAGGGCTGGGAAATCAGCCCCAGCATTTT. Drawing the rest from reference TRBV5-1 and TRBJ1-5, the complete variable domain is KAGVTQTPRYLIKTRGQQVTLSCSPISGHRSVSWYQQTPGQGLQFLFEYFSETQRNKGNFPGRFSGRQFSNSRSEMNVSTLELGDSALYLCASSETGLGNQPQHFGDGTRLSIL.

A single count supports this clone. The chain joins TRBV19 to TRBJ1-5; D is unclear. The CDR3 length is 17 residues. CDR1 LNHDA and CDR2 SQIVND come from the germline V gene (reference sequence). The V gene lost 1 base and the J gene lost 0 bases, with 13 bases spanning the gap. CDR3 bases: TGTGCCAGTAGTATAGCAATCTCGTCCTATAGCAATCAGCCCCAGCATTTT. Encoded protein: CASSIAISSYSNQPQHF.

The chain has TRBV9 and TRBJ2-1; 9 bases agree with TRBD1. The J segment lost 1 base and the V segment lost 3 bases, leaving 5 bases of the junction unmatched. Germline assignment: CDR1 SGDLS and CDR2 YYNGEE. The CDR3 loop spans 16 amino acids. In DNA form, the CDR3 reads TGTGCCAGCAGCGGTTACAGGGGGCCATCCTACAATGAGCAGTTCTTC. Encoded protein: CASSGYRGPSYNEQFF.

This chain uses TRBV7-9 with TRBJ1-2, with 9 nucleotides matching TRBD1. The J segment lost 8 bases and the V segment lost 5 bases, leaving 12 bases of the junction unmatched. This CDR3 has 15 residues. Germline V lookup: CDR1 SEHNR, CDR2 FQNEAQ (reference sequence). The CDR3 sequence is CASSPFKGTGSGYTF. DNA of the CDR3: TGTGCCAGCAGCCCCTTTAAAGGGACAGGGAGCGGCTACACCTTC.

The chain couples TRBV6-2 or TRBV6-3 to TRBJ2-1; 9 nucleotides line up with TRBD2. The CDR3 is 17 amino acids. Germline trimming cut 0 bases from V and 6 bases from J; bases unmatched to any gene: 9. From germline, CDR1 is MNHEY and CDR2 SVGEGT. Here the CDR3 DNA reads TGTGCCAGCAGTTACTCGATGGCGGGGGGGATCCTCAATGAGCAGTTCTTC. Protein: CASSYSMAGGILNEQFF.

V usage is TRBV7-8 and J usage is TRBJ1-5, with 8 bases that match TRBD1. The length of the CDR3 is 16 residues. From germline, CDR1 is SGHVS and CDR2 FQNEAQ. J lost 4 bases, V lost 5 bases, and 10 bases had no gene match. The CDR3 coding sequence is TGTGCCAGCAGCGCAGGGGGCGGGGTCAGTAATCAGCCCCAGCATTTT. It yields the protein CASSAGGGVSNQPQHF.